The 21 T cell receptor beta chains presented below share a single source sample, sequenced in a study of monozygotic twins with inflammatory bowel disease. TCRdb re-analyzed the 5' RACE reads; it lists each CDR3 protein once, without DNA. The repertoire shows approximately 400,000 distinct CDR3 sequences; the top ten hold approximately 2.4%. Sequencing was carried out using blood. The receptors here all came from a human donor with ulcerative colitis or Crohn's disease, or a healthy co-twin of an affected twin (not recorded which).

The CDR3 loop reads CASSVGGAGSGETQYF. V usage is TRBV7-2 and J usage is TRBJ2-5; the TRBD1 assignment by TCRdb is unverifiable without DNA. Germline CDR1 and CDR2: SGHTA and FQGNSA. CDR3 length: 16 residues.

V is TRBV11-1 and J is TRBJ2-1; checking the TCRdb D call of TRBD1 is not possible without DNA. The germline CDR1 and CDR2 sequences are SGHAT and FQDESV (reference sequence). This CDR3 is built from 15 residues. The CDR3 loop is CASSSDRLPNNEQFF.

The chain couples TRBV5-1 to TRBJ2-1. Germline V gene lookup returns CDR1 SGHRS and CDR2 YFSETQ. CDR3 length equals 13 residues. CDR3 in amino acids: CASSAGPYNEQFF.

The genes are TRBV19 and TRBJ1-1. The CDR3 totals 15 residues. The germline gives CDR1 LNHDA, CDR2 SQIVND (reference sequence). The CDR3 protein is CASNPLGALNTEAFF.

The V and J genes are TRBV5-5 and TRBJ2-5; the TCRdb D gene call, TRBD2, has no DNA to confirm it. This CDR3 contains 12 residues. CDR1 SGHKS and CDR2 YYEKEE come from the germline V gene (reference sequence). This CDR3 reads CALAEAQETQYF.

The chain carries TRBV4-2 and TRBJ2-3; the TRBD1 assignment by TCRdb is unverifiable without DNA. CDR1 LGHNA and CDR2 YNFKEQ come from the germline V gene. The CDR3 totals 16 residues. The chain's CDR3 is CASSLSQGGRTDTQYF.

V and J are TRBV7-2 and TRBJ1-3; checking the TCRdb D call of TRBD1 is not possible without DNA. From germline, CDR1 is SGHTA and CDR2 FQGNSA. This CDR3 contains 15 residues. CDR3 protein: CASSPTQGWGNTIYF.

The chain links TRBV3-1 to TRBJ1-3; TCRdb names TRBD1, which stays unverified in the absence of DNA. CDR1 is LGHDT and CDR2 is YNNKEL in the germline V gene (reference sequence). The CDR3 sequence is 15 residues long. The CDR3 loop reads CASSRGTGAGNTIYF.

The chain combines TRBV4-2 with TRBJ2-7; the TRBD1 assignment by TCRdb is unverifiable without DNA. Looked up from germline, CDR1 is LGHNA and CDR2 is YNFKEQ. The CDR3 consists of 14 residues. CDR3 sequence: CASSLLGTENEQYF.

This chain's CDR3 is CASSQSGTANYGYTF. This chain links TRBV3-1 with TRBJ1-2; the D call from TCRdb, TRBD1, cannot be confirmed without DNA. The CDR3 is 15 residues long. CDR1 and CDR2 from the germline V gene are LGHDT and YNNKEL (reference sequence).

V gene TRBV9 combines with J gene TRBJ2-7; TCRdb names TRBD1, which stays unverified in the absence of DNA. This CDR3 has 15 residues. CDR1 and CDR2 (germline): SGDLS, YYNGEE. The CDR3 is CASSPTGKTFNEQYF.

The chain recombines TRBV10-3 with TRBJ1-2; the TCRdb call, TRBD1, lacks DNA for checking. The germline CDR1 and CDR2 sequences are ENHRY and SYGVKD. The CDR3 length is 15 residues. The CDR3 sequence is CAISGRDALNYGYTF.

The rearrangement links TRBV24-1 to TRBJ2-3; checking the TCRdb D call of TRBD1 is not possible without DNA. CDR1 KGHDR and CDR2 SFDVKD come from the germline V gene. CDR3 length: 12 residues. This CDR3 reads CATKGGTDTQYF.

J is TRBJ2-4 and V is TRBV20-1; TCRdb reports TRBD2, a call that lacks DNA to check it against. CDR1 and CDR2 from the germline V gene are DFQATT and SNEGSKA (reference sequence). This CDR3 has 12 residues. CDR3 sequence reads: CSASTSGRGTYF.

The V call is TRBV5-1, the J call TRBJ1-2; TCRdb's D gene call, TRBD1, goes unchecked for lack of DNA. Per the germline V gene, CDR1 is SGHRS and CDR2 is YFSETQ. This CDR3 contains 15 residues. CDR3 region: CASSWEGRGRDGYTF.

The genes are TRBV5-8 and TRBJ1-6; with no DNA, the TCRdb D assignment of TRBD1 cannot be verified. CDR1 is SGHTS, CDR2 YDEGEE, per germline. The CDR3 sequence is 17 residues long. The CDR3 is CASSITGTGAVLSPLHF.

The chain employs TRBV6-5 and TRBJ1-1. This CDR3 comprises 15 residues. The germline V gene has CDR1 MNHEY and CDR2 SVGAGI. The CDR3 region is CASSYDGVGNTEAYF.

The chain recombines TRBV24-1 with TRBJ2-7; TCRdb names TRBD2, which stays unverified in the absence of DNA. The CDR3 sequence is 14 residues long. Germline CDR1 and CDR2: KGHDR and SFDVKD. The CDR3 here is CATSDEGLANEQYF.

The chain combines TRBV20-1 with TRBJ2-7; the TCRdb D gene call, TRBD2, has no DNA to confirm it. The CDR3 totals 14 residues. Germline V gives CDR1 DFQATT, CDR2 SNEGSKA (reference sequence). CDR3 sequence: CSASPPLSLGNTHF.

The chain couples TRBV20-1 to TRBJ2-1. The length of the CDR3 is 14 residues. Germline V gene sequence: CDR1 DFQATT, CDR2 SNEGSKA (reference sequence). CDR3 protein: CSARLAHSYNEQFF.

V and J are TRBV7-9 and TRBJ1-1; the TCRdb call, TRBD1, lacks DNA for checking. Germline V gene data show CDR1 as SEHNR and CDR2 as FQNEAQ (reference sequence). This CDR3 has 15 residues. The chain's CDR3 is CASSSIDRANTEAFF.